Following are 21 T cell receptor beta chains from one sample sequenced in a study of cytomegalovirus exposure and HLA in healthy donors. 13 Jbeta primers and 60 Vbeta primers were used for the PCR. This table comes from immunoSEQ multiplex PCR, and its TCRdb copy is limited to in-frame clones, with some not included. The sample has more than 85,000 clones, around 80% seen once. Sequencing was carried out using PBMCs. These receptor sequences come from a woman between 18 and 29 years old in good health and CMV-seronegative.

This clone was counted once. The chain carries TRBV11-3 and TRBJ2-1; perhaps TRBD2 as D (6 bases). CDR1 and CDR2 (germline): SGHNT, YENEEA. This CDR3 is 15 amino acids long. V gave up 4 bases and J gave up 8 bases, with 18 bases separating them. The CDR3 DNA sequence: TGTGCCAGCAGCTCCCCTGGAGGGCCATCAGATGAGCAGTTCTTC. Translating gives CASSSPGGPSDEQFF.

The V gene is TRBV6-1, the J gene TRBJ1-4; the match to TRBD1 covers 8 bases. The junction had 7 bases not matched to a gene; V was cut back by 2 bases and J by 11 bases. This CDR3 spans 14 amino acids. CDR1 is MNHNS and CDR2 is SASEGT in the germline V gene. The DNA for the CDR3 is TGTGCCAGCAGTGAACGAACCACAGGGGGGAAACTGTTTTTT. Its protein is CASSERTTGGKLFF.

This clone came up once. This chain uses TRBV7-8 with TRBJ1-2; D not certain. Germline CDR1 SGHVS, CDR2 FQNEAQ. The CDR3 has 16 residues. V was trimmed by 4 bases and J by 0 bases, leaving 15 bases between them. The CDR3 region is CASSSHSGRANYGYTF. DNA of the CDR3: TGTGCCAGCAGCTCCCATTCGGGGAGGGCTAACTATGGCTACACCTTC.

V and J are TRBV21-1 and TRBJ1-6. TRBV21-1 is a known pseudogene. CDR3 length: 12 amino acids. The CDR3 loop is CASIREHSPLHF. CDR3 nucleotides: TGTGCCAGCATTCGGGAGCACTCACCCCTCCACTTT.

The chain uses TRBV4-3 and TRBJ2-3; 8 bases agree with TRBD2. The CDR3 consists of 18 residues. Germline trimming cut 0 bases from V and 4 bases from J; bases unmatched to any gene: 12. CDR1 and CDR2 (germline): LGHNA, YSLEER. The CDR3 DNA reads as TGCGCCAGCAGCCAAGATGGCCGGGGGGGGCCGGTTGCAGATACGCAGTATTTT. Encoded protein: CASSQDGRGGPVADTQYF.

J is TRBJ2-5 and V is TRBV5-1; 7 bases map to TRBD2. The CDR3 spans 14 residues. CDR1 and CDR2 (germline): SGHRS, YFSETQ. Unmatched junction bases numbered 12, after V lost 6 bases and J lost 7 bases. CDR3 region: CASTEYAGVGTQYF. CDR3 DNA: TGCGCCAGCACCGAATACGCGGGAGTAGGGACCCAGTACTTC.

CDR3 region: CASSAGQGGSYEQFF. DNA of the CDR3: TGTGCCAGCAGCGCGGGACAGGGAGGGTCGTATGAGCAGTTCTTC. This chain links TRBV9 with TRBJ2-1, with TRBD1 identical over 9 bases. The CDR3 totals 15 residues. Germline V gene lookup returns CDR1 SGDLS and CDR2 YYNGEE. Trimming removed 3 bases from V and 8 bases from J; junction bases left unmatched: 9.

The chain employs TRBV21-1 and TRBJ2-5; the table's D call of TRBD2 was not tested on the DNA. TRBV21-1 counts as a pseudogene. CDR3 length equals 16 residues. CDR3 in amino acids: CASSKVVLAGVETQYF. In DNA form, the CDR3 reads TGTGCCAGCAGCAAAGTAGTCCTAGCGGGGGTGGAGACCCAGTACTTC.

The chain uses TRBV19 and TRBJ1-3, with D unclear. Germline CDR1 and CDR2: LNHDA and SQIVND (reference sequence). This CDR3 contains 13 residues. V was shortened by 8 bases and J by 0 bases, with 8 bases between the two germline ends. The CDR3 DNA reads TGTGCCAGTCGATACAGCTCTGGAAACACCATATATTTT. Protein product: CASRYSSGNTIYF. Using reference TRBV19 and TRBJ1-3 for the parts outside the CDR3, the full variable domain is DGGITQSPKYLFRKEGQNVTLSCEQNLNHDAMYWYRQDPGQGLRLIYYSQIVNDFQKGDIAEGYSVSREKKESFPLTVTSAQKNPTAFYLCASRYSSGNTIYFGEGSWLTVV.

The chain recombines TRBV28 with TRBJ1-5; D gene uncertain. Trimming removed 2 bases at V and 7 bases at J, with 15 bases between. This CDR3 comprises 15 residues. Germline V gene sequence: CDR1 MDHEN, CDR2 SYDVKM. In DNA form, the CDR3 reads TGTGCCAGCAGTTTACACGGGTCTGGCAGCCAGCCCCAGCATTTT. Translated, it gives CASSLHGSGSQPQHF.

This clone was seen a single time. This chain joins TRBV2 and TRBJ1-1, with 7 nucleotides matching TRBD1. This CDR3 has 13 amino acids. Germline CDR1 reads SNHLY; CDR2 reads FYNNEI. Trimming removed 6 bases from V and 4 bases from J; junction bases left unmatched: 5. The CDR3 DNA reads TGTGCCAGCAGACTCCGGGACAGCACTGAAGCTTTCTTT. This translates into CASRLRDSTEAFF.

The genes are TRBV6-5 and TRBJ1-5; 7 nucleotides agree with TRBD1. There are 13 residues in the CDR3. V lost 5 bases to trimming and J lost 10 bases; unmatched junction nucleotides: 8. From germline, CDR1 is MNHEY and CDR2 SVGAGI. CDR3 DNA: TGTGCCAGCAGTCGCCCCCAGGGGGGACCCCAGCATTTT. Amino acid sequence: CASSRPQGGPQHF.

The CDR3 protein is CASSPRGGYEQYF. The CDR3 bases are TGTGCCAGCAGCCCGCGGGGCGGCTACGAGCAGTACTTC. J is TRBJ2-7 and V is TRBV7-2, with a weak D call TRBD2 (6 bases). Trimming pared 5 bases from V and 3 bases from J, leaving 11 bases between. CDR1 and CDR2 from the germline V gene are SGHTA and FQGNSA. The CDR3 consists of 13 residues.

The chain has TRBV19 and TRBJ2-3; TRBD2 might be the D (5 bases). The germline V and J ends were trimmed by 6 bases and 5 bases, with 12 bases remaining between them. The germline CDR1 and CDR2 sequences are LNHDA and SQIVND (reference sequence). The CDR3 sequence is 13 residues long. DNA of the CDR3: TGTGCCAGTAGGAGGGTCCCGCTAGATACGCAGTATTTT. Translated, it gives CASRRVPLDTQYF.

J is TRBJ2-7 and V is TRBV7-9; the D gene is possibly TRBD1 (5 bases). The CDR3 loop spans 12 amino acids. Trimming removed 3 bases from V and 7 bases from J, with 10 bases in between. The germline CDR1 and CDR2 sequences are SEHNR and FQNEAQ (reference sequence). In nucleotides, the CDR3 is TGTGCCAGCAGCTTTGTCCAGGGAGAGCAGTACTTC. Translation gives CASSFVQGEQYF.

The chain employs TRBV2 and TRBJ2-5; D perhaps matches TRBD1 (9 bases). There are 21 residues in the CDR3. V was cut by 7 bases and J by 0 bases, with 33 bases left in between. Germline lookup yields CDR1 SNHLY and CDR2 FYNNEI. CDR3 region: CASIDPGQGRVGGAYQETQYF. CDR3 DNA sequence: TGTGCCAGCATTGACCCGGGACAGGGCAGAGTCGGGGGGGCCTACCAAGAGACCCAGTACTTC.

CDR3 DNA sequence: TGTGCCAGCTCGCGCCGTGAGGGGGCTCGCGGGGAGCTGTTTTTT. Its protein product is CASSRREGARGELFF. The chain uses TRBV18 and TRBJ2-2; 7 nucleotides match TRBD1. Germline assignment: CDR1 KGHSH and CDR2 LQKENI. With 6 bases clipped from V and 7 bases from J, the junction kept 11 bases outside the gene matches. The CDR3 length is 15 residues.

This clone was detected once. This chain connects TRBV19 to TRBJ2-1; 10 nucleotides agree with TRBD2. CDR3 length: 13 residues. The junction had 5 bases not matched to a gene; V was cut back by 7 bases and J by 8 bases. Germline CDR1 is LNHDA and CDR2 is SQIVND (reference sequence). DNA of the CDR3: TGTGCCAGTATGGCTAGCGGGGGCTATGAGCAGTTCTTC. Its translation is CASMASGGYEQFF.

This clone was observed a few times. CDR3 DNA: TGCGCCAGCAGCCCCGGGACAGACTACTCCGACTACGAGCAGTACTTC. It codes for CASSPGTDYSDYEQYF. This chain uses TRBV5-1 with TRBJ2-5; TRBD1 matches at 7 bases. The J call may be wrong; the DNA end is better matched by TRBJ2-7. Germline V gene lookup returns CDR1 SGHRS and CDR2 YFSETQ. This CDR3 spans 16 amino acids.

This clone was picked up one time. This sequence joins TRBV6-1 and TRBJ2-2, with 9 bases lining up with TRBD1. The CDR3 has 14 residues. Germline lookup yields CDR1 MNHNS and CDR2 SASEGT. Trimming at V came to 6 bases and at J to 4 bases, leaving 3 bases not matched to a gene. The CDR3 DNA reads TGTGCCAGCAGGGGACAGGGTAGCACCGGGGAGCTGTTTTTT. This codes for CASRGQGSTGELFF.

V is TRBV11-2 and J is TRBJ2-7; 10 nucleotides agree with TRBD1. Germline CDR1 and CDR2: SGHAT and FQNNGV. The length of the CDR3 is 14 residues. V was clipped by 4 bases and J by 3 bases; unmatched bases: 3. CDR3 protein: CASSSGQGYYEQYF. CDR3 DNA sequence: TGTGCCAGCAGCTCGGGACAGGGGTACTACGAGCAGTACTTC.